What follows are 18 T cell receptor beta chains derived from one specimen sequenced in a study of blood T cell repertoires in COVID-19. Clones were read by immunoSEQ multiplex PCR, and TCRdb kept only the in-frame ones, dropping some. Among 140,000 to 150,000 clones listed, 81% were seen once. The sequencing sample was made of peripheral blood. Source of these receptors: a human donor with acute or convalescent COVID-19. The donor label of this sample is uncertain.

The genes are TRBV6-5 and TRBJ2-4; D is undetermined. Per germline, CDR1 MNHEY and CDR2 SVGAGI. Trimming removed 6 bases from V and 0 bases from J, with 9 bases in between. The CDR3 covers 14 residues. The CDR3 coding sequence is TGTGCCAGCAGCCGGAGCCCAGCCAAAAACATTCAGTACTTC. Translation gives CASSRSPAKNIQYF.

This chain uses TRBV5-1 with TRBJ2-5; 11 nucleotides line up with TRBD2. V lost 4 bases and J lost 5; bases outside the gene matches: 10. Per germline, CDR1 SGHRS and CDR2 YFSETQ. This CDR3 is built from 16 residues. The CDR3 sequence: CASSNSGGAVLETQYF. The CDR3 DNA sequence: TGCGCCAGCAGCAATAGCGGGGGGGCCGTTTTGGAGACCCAGTACTTC.

This chain connects TRBV20-1 to TRBJ1-1; 7 bases agree with TRBD1. Per germline, CDR1 DFQATT and CDR2 SNEGSKA (reference sequence). The CDR3 consists of 15 residues. V lost 3 bases to trimming and J lost 0 bases; unmatched junction nucleotides: 7. CDR3 DNA sequence: TGCAGTGCTAGTTCTCACGGGACAGTGAACACTGAAGCTTTCTTT. This gives the protein CSASSHGTVNTEAFF.

The chain recombines TRBV29-1 with TRBJ1-3; TRBD1 aligns across 9 bases. Losses at the gene ends were 4 bases for V and 4 bases for J; bases not matched to a gene: 5. From germline, CDR1 is SQVTM and CDR2 ANQGSEA. The CDR3 totals 14 residues. The CDR3, as DNA: TGCAGCGTTGCTGGACAGGGGCCCGGAAACACCATATATTTT. Translating gives CSVAGQGPGNTIYF.

This chain links TRBV6-5 with TRBJ1-1, with D tentatively TRBD1 (6 bases). CDR3 length: 16 residues. Trimming pared 0 bases from V and 5 bases from J, leaving 16 bases between. CDR1 is MNHEY, CDR2 SVGAGI, per germline. The CDR3: CASSYSWGRGKTEAFF. CDR3 in DNA: TGTGCCAGCAGTTACTCGTGGGGCAGGGGAAAAACTGAAGCTTTCTTT.

V and J are TRBV11-2 and TRBJ2-3, with D possibly TRBD1 on 6 matching bases. The V end was cut by 5 bases, the J end by 4 bases, with 13 bases between. Germline V lookup: CDR1 SGHAT, CDR2 FQNNGV. The CDR3 sequence is 14 residues long. CDR3: CASSVGTRSDTQYF. The CDR3 DNA reads as TGTGCCAGCAGCGTCGGGACACGTTCAGATACGCAGTATTTT.

The V and J genes are TRBV24-1 and TRBJ2-3; D might be TRBD1 (6 bases). The V and J ends lost 1 base and 5 bases respectively, with 21 bases between them. The V gene's germline CDR1 is KGHDR and CDR2 SFDVKD. The CDR3 length is 18 residues. CDR3 bases: TGTGCCACCAGTGATTTACGGCCGAGGGAGACAGGAGGAGATACGCAGTATTTT. This sequence encodes CATSDLRPRETGGDTQYF.

The V and J genes are TRBV7-5 and TRBJ2-1; the D call TRBD1 from the table was never checked on the DNA. TRBV7-5 is marked as a pseudogene. The CDR3 loop spans 17 amino acids. As DNA, the CDR3 is TGTGTCAGAAGCTTAGCCCTGGGACAGGGGTTCTACAATGAGCAGTTCTTC. This translates into CVRSLALGQGFYNEQFF.

CDR3 residues: CASIGWNTEAFF. The DNA of the CDR3 is TGCGCCAGCATCGGGTGGAACACTGAAGCTTTCTTT. The J gene is TRBJ1-1, the V gene TRBV10-2; unclear D gene. CDR1 and CDR2 (germline): WSHSY, SAAADI. The CDR3 sequence is 12 residues long. V lost 7 bases, J lost 1 base, and 7 bases lay in between.

The chain uses TRBV27 and TRBJ1-1, with unresolved D. The CDR3 length is 13 residues. V lost 0 bases and J 12 bases, leaving 14 bases between the germline ends. Germline CDR1 and CDR2: MNHEY and SMNVEV (reference sequence). Here the CDR3 DNA reads TGTGCCAGCAGTTTATCCGGGCAGGAGGTGCCTTTCTTT. It encodes CASSLSGQEVPFF.

V gene TRBV5-6 combines with J gene TRBJ2-2; no clear D. The V gene lost 0 bases and the J gene lost 11 bases, with 8 bases spanning the gap. Germline CDR1 reads SGHDT; CDR2 reads YYEEEE. This CDR3 is built from 12 residues. CDR3 DNA sequence: TGTGCCAGCAGCTTGGATCCCCTAGAGCTGTTTTTT. Its protein product is CASSLDPLELFF.

The chain is built from TRBV6-5 and TRBJ1-1; D is ambiguous. The V end lost 2 bases, the J end lost 5 bases, and 12 bases lay between the germline ends. Germline CDR1 reads MNHEY; CDR2 reads SVGAGI. The CDR3 extends over 14 amino acids. DNA for the CDR3: TGTGCCAGCAGTTACATGAGGAGCGGGACTGAAGCTTTCTTT. Its translation is CASSYMRSGTEAFF.

The chain has TRBV7-8 and TRBJ2-7, with 7 bases that match TRBD1. From germline, CDR1 is SGHVS and CDR2 FQNEAQ. The J segment lost 6 bases and the V segment lost 2 bases, leaving 1 base of the junction unmatched. This CDR3 is built from 12 residues. CDR3 DNA: TGTGCCAGCAGCTTACAGGGGGTCGAGCAGTACTTC. This encodes CASSLQGVEQYF.

The chain employs TRBV18 and TRBJ1-5; D possibly corresponds to TRBD1 (5 bases). The germline V and J ends were trimmed by 8 bases and 5 bases, with 16 bases remaining between them. The CDR3 runs to 14 residues. Germline V gene data show CDR1 as KGHSH and CDR2 as LQKENI. CDR3 coding DNA: TGTGCCAGCACTGACAGCTTTCTATATCAGCCCCAGCATTTT. Its translation is CASTDSFLYQPQHF.

J is TRBJ2-3 and V is TRBV4-1; possibly TRBD1 for D (6 bases). The CDR3 totals 16 residues. Trimming stripped 3 bases from V and 4 bases from J, with 17 bases between. Germline lookup yields CDR1 MGHRA and CDR2 YSYEKL. The CDR3 sequence is CASSHVYRVWADTQYF. The CDR3, as DNA: TGCGCCAGCAGCCATGTTTACAGGGTTTGGGCAGATACGCAGTATTTT.

This chain links TRBV29-1 with TRBJ2-3; D gene uncertain. V was trimmed by 6 bases and J by 4 bases, leaving 14 bases between them. This CDR3 contains 13 residues. CDR1 SQVTM and CDR2 ANQGSEA come from the germline V gene. CDR3 nucleotides: TGCAGCGTGATCGGAGTGAGATCAGATACGCAGTATTTT. It is translated as CSVIGVRSDTQYF.

The V call is TRBV30, the J call TRBJ1-1; 9 bases match TRBD1. The trim removed 3 bases at V and 5 bases at J, leaving 7 bases unmatched. Germline CDR1 reads GTSNPN; CDR2 reads SVGIG (reference sequence). The CDR3 totals 14 residues. CDR3 sequence (DNA): TGTGCCTGGAGCTGGGGACAGGGTCCGACTGAAGCTTTCTTT. It codes for CAWSWGQGPTEAFF. The full variable domain, with the rest looked up from reference TRBV30 and TRBJ1-1, is SQTIHQWPATLVQPVGSPLSLECTVEGTSNPNLYWYRQAAGRGLQLLFYSVGIGQISSEVPQNLSASRPQDRQFILSSKKLLLSDSGFYLCAWSWGQGPTEAFFGQGTRLTVV.

This chain links TRBV7-9 with TRBJ1-1, with 8 positions matching TRBD1. CDR3 length: 15 amino acids. Germline CDR1 and CDR2: SEHNR and FQNEAQ (reference sequence). V lost 5 bases and J lost 4; bases outside the gene matches: 9. The CDR3, as DNA: TGTGCCAGCAGCGCCAGCAGGGGGCTGGGCACTGAAGCTTTCTTT. It specifies CASSASRGLGTEAFF.